These 11 T cell receptor beta chains share one sample of origin, sequenced in a study of blood T cell repertoires in COVID-19 (dated by TCRdb to 2018 to 2021). Library method: the immunoSEQ multiplex PCR assay. Entries here come from immuneACCESS through TCRdb and include only in-frame sequences with V and J called. Some clones fail to appear in such tables; in the studies checked, an unresolved V gene covers under half of the shortfall, and the cause of the remainder is unknown. The sample table holds approximately 210,000 clones, of which around 80% were seen once. The ten largest clones take up 15% to 20% of the sample. Sequenced material: peripheral blood. These receptor sequences come from a human donor in a cohort sampled during active COVID-19.

The V call is TRBV7-8, the J call TRBJ2-3; 10 positions match TRBD2. Germline trimming cut 3 bases from V and 1 base from J; bases unmatched to any gene: 1. Germline assignment: CDR1 SGHVS and CDR2 FQNEAQ. This CDR3 has 15 residues. The CDR3 sequence: CASSFGLAGTDTQYF. The CDR3 bases are TGTGCCAGCAGCTTCGGACTAGCGGGCACAGATACGCAGTATTTT.

The rearrangement uses TRBV10-3 and TRBJ2-7; TRBD2 is a possible D gene (5 bases). The CDR3 extends over 14 amino acids. Per germline, CDR1 ENHRY and CDR2 SYGVKD. V gave up 8 bases and J gave up 0 bases, with 14 bases separating them. Here the CDR3 reads CAIRVGGSSYEQYF. The DNA of the CDR3 is TGTGCCATCCGGGTGGGCGGGTCCTCCTACGAGCAGTACTTC.

The chain links TRBV5-4 to TRBJ2-7, with 7 nucleotides matching TRBD2. The V gene end was trimmed by 5 bases and the J gene end by 6 bases; junction bases not matched to a gene: 11. The CDR3 totals 14 residues. Germline V lookup: CDR1 SGHNT, CDR2 YYREEE (reference sequence). The CDR3 DNA reads as TGTGCCAGCAGTTTACGTACGGGAGGTACCGAGCAGTACTTC. Protein sequence: CASSLRTGGTEQYF.

The chain has TRBV5-4 and TRBJ1-2; the D is unclear. This CDR3 has 13 amino acids. V lost 4 bases and J 8 bases, leaving 15 bases between the germline ends. Looked up from germline, CDR1 is SGHNT and CDR2 is YYREEE (reference sequence). CDR3: CASSQPPAGGYTF. In nucleotides, the CDR3 is TGTGCCAGCAGCCAACCGCCGGCGGGAGGCTACACCTTC.

Only a few counts were recorded for this clone. The junction shows a germline mismatch at one end, possibly a read error. J is TRBJ2-6 and V is TRBV9; a weak D match, TRBD1 (6 bases). CDR1 is SGDLS, CDR2 YYNGEE, per germline. This CDR3 has 15 residues. The CDR3 DNA reads TGTGCCAGCGGCGTTGGACGGACAGTTGCCAACGTCCTGACTTTC. Encoded protein: CASGVGRTVANVLTF.

V and J are TRBV7-9 and TRBJ1-1, with D tentatively TRBD1 (5 bases). The CDR3 has 16 residues. Per germline, CDR1 SEHNR and CDR2 FQNEAQ (reference sequence). V was pared by 7 bases and J by 6 bases, with 24 bases between. In nucleotides, the CDR3 is TGTGCCAGCATCCCCCCGGGGCGATCGGGAGGGGCTGAAGCTTTCTTT. Protein: CASIPPGRSGGAEAFF.

Only a few counts were recorded for this clone. J is TRBJ2-1 and V is TRBV7-3; 8 nucleotides agree with TRBD2. CDR1 is SGHTA, CDR2 FQGTGA, per germline. The V gene end was trimmed by 1 base and the J gene end by 0 bases; junction bases not matched to a gene: 2. The CDR3 runs 16 residues. CDR3 amino acids: CASSLRRGDSYNEQFF. Here the CDR3 DNA reads TGTGCCAGCAGCTTAAGGCGGGGGGACTCCTACAATGAGCAGTTCTTC.

V gene TRBV6-5 combines with J gene TRBJ1-2; TRBD1 might be the D (5 bases). V lost 2 bases and J lost 3, with 10 bases in between. The V gene's germline CDR1 is MNHEY and CDR2 SVGAGI. The CDR3 is 14 residues long. The CDR3 nucleotides read TGTGCCAGCAGTTACCGGGGGTATGACTATGGCTACACCTTC. Amino acid sequence: CASSYRGYDYGYTF.

The rearrangement joins TRBV5-6 to TRBJ2-3; 10 nucleotides align to TRBD1. V gave up 2 bases and J gave up 4 bases; unmatched junction bases: 4. Germline V CDR1 and CDR2: SGHDT, YYEEEE. The CDR3 is 15 residues long. CDR3 in amino acids: CASSLPGTGADTQYF. CDR3 nucleotides: TGTGCCAGCAGCTTACCCGGGACAGGGGCAGATACGCAGTATTTT.

This chain links TRBV7-6 with TRBJ2-3, with D perhaps TRBD1 (6 bases). CDR3 size: 17 residues. Germline CDR1 reads SGHVS; CDR2 reads FNYEAQ. The ends were cut back, 2 bases at V and 1 base at J, with 16 bases in the middle. In nucleotides, the CDR3 is TGTGCCAGCAGCTTACTCCAGGGGACGTTCGGCACAGATACGCAGTATTTT. It codes for CASSLLQGTFGTDTQYF.

This clone has just a few counts. The chain is built from TRBV5-4 and TRBJ2-1; 7 positions agree with TRBD2. CDR3 length equals 15 residues. Per the germline V gene, CDR1 is SGHNT and CDR2 is YYREEE (reference sequence). Germline trimming cut 2 bases from V and 0 bases from J; bases unmatched to any gene: 2. The CDR3 DNA is TGTGCCAGCAGCTTATCTAGCGGCTCCTACAATGAGCAGTTCTTC. Protein: CASSLSSGSYNEQFF.